This T cell receptor beta chain was obtained from a study of beta chain features in type 1 diabetes. Broader study findings: A greater similarity of naive, central memory and Treg TCRB repertoires was seen among patients than among healthy donors. The study found moderately but significantly shorter TCRB CDR3s in all four CD4+ subsets of Type 1 diabetes patients. A cDNA-based sequencing approach could over-represent cells with high TCR expression.

This clone has only a few counts. Its target is not known. Isolated RNA was reverse transcribed in full, so expressed TCRB transcripts were sequenced. Clones were sequenced by immunoSEQ multiplex PCR, and TCRdb holds only the in-frame ones, with some missing. Here the sample spans 680,000 or so clones, around an eighth being singletons. On average, the one heparinised blood draw given by each donor was approximately 100 mL. This receptor was taken from a man aged 18 to 35 with type 1 diabetes. The specimen was naive CD4+ T cells from blood.

The CDR3 DNA reads TGCAGCGTTCTGAGTTGGGCCCAGTACTTC. This translates into CSVLSWAQYF. The chain uses TRBV29-1 and TRBJ2-5; D not certain. CDR1 and CDR2 from the germline V gene are SQVTM and ANQGSEA. CDR3 length: 10 residues. V was shortened by 5 bases and J by 9 bases, with 10 bases between the two germline ends.